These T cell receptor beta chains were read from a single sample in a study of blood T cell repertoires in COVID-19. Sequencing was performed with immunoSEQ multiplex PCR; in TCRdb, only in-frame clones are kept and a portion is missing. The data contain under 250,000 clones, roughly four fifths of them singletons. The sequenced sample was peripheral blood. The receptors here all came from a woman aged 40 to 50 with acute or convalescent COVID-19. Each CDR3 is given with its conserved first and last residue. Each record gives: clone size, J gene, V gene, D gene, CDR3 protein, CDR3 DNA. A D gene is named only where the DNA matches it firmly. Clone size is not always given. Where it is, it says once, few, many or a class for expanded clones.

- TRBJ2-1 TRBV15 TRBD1 CATSRFGTELNEQFF TGTGCCACCAGCAGATTCGGGACAGAACTCAATGAGCAGTTCTTC
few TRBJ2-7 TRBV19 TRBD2 CASSIPVPSGGHEQYF TGTGCCAGTAGTATCCCGGTCCCTAGCGGGGGACATGAGCAGTACTTC
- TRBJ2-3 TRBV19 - CASSTEADTQYF TGTGCCAGTTCGACAGAGGCAGATACGCAGTATTTT
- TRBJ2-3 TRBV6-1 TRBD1 CASSEAGQGLTDTQYF TGTGCCAGCAGTGAAGCGGGACAGGGGTTGACAGATACGCAGTATTTT
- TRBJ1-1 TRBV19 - CASSIIGNTEAFF TGTGCCAGTAGTATTATCGGGAACACTGAAGCTTTCTTT
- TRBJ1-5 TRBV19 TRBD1 CASTGQALVSQPQHF TGTGCCAGTACTGGACAGGCCCTAGTTTCTCAGCCCCAGCATTTT
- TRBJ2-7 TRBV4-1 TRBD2 CASSQEGTSVYEQYF TGCGCCAGCAGCCAGGAGGGGACTAGCGTCTACGAGCAGTACTTC
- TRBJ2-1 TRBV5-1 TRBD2 CASSLALAGFTTANNEQFF TGCGCCAGCAGCTTGGCACTAGCGGGCTTTACCACTGCGAACAATGAGCAGTTCTTC
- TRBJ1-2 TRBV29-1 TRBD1 CSAVTGNYGYTF TGCAGCGCGGTGACAGGGAACTATGGCTACACCTTC
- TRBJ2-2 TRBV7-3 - CASSKQGPPNTGELFF TGTGCCAGCAGTAAACAGGGTCCCCCGAACACCGGGGAGCTGTTTTTT
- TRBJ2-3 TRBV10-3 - CAIGREGDTQYF TGTGCCATCGGGCGAGAGGGAGATACGCAGTATTTT
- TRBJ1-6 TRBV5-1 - CASSQLASSYNSPLHF TGCGCCAGCAGCCAGCTAGCAAGCTCCTATAATTCACCCCTCCACTTT
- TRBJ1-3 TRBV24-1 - CATSDPTGTGNTIYF TGTGCCACCAGTGATCCAACAGGGACTGGAAACACCATATATTTT
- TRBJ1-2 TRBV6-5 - CASSFDGDGYTF TGTGCCAGCAGTTTCGACGGGGATGGCTACACCTTC
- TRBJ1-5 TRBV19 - CARGLHRDTLIKNSNQPQHF TGTGCCAGGGGACTACACAGGGACACTCTCATTAAGAATAGCAATCAGCCCCAGCATTTT
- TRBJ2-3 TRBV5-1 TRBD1 CASSLYGQGLDTQYF TGCGCCAGCAGCTTGTATGGACAGGGGTTAGATACGCAGTATTTT
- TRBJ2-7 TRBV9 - CASSVDGSGWDEQYF TGTGCCAGCAGCGTAGACGGCTCAGGGTGGGACGAGCAGTACTTC
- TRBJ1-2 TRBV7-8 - CASSFSRANYGYTF TGTGCCAGCAGCTTTAGCAGGGCTAACTATGGCTACACCTTC
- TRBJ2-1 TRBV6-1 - CASSEYPGPYNEQFF TGTGCCAGCAGTGAATATCCAGGTCCCTACAATGAGCAGTTCTTC
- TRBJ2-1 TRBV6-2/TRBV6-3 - CASSYLNEQFF TGTGCCAGCAGTTACCTTAATGAGCAGTTCTTC
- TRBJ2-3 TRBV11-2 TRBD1 CASSASRDRGHLSTDTQYF TGTGCCAGCAGCGCGAGCCGGGACAGGGGGCATTTGAGCACAGATACGCAGTATTTT
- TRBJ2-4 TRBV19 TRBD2 CASSKYAGGVKNIQYF TGTGCCAGTAGTAAATACGCGGGGGGAGTCAAAAACATTCAGTACTTC
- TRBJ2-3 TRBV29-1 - CSVRGSSTDTQYF TGCAGCGTCAGGGGTTCTAGCACAGATACGCAGTATTTT
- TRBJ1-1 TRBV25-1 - CASSAGETEAFF TGTGCCAGCAGCGCAGGGGAAACTGAAGCTTTCTTT
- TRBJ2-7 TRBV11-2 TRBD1 CASSFSLGQGVSYEQYF TGTGCCAGCAGCTTTTCCCTGGGACAGGGGGTCTCCTACGAGCAGTACTTC
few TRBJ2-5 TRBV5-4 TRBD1 CASSRVTGGREETQYF TGTGCCAGCAGCAGGGTGACAGGGGGCAGAGAAGAGACCCAGTACTTC
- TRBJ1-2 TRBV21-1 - CASSSGTESPNYGYTF TGTGCCAGCAGTTCAGGGACAGAGTCTCCTAACTATGGCTACACCTTC
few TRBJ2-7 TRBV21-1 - CASSKGQGDYEQYF TGTGCCAGCAGCAAAGGACAGGGGGACTACGAGCAGTACTTC
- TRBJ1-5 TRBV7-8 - CASSLDSIQPQHF TGTGCCAGCAGCTTAGATTCTATTCAGCCCCAGCATTTT
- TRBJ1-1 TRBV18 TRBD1 CASSPGQGINTEAFF TGTGCCAGCTCACCGGGACAGGGGATAAACACTGAAGCTTTCTTT
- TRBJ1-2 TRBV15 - CATRGGGYGYTF TGTGCCACCAGGGGAGGGGGCTATGGCTACACCTTC
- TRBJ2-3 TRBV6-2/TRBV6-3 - CASSYGLGGTDTQYF TGTGCCAGCAGTTACGGGCTAGGAGGGACAGATACGCAGTATTTT
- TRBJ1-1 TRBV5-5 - CASSLESGADTEAFF TGTGCCAGCAGCTTGGAAAGTGGGGCGGACACTGAAGCTTTCTTT
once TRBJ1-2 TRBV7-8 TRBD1 CASSQLTGVSPYTF TGTGCCAGCAGCCAGCTGACAGGGGTCTCTCCCTACACCTTC
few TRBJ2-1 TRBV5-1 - CASSPEANWGNEQFF TGCGCCAGCAGCCCGGAGGCCAACTGGGGCAATGAGCAGTTCTTC
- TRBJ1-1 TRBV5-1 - CASSSQGMNTEAFF TGCGCCAGCAGCTCGCAGGGAATGAACACTGAAGCTTTCTTT
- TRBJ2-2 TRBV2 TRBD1 CASSGEGAVGELFF TGTGCCAGCAGTGGAGAGGGGGCGGTCGGGGAGCTGTTTTTT
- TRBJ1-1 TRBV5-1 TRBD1 CASSFRGGTGSRLNTEAFF TGCGCCAGCAGCTTTAGGGGAGGGACAGGGTCACGTTTGAACACTGAAGCTTTCTTT
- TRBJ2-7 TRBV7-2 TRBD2 CASSLGLAVSYEQYF TGTGCCAGCAGCTTAGGACTAGCTGTCTCCTACGAGCAGTACTTC
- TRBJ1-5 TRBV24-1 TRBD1 CATSDFGQGNQPQHF TGTGCCACCAGTGATTTCGGACAGGGGAACCAGCCCCAGCATTTT
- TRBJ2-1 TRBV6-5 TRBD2 CASSWGLAGGLAEQFF TGTGCCAGCAGTTGGGGACTAGCGGGGGGGCTGGCGGAGCAGTTCTTC
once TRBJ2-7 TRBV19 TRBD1 CASYGQVSYEQYF TGTGCCAGTTACGGACAGGTAAGTTACGAGCAGTACTTC
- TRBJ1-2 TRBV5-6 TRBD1 CASSLGDRGLYGYTF TGTGCCAGCAGCTTGGGGGACAGGGGATTGTATGGCTACACCTTC
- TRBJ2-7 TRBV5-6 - CASSFSRQEQYF TGTGCCAGCAGCTTCTCTAGACAGGAGCAGTACTTC
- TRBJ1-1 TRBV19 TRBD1 CASSIGGPAGGAFF TGTGCCAGTAGTATAGGTGGCCCCGCAGGGGGAGCTTTCTTT
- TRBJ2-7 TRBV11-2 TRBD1 CASSSGQASPYEQYF TGTGCCAGCAGCTCCGGACAGGCAAGTCCCTACGAGCAGTACTTC
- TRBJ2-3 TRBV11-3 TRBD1 CASSLGVRGGEEDTQYF TGTGCCAGCAGCTTAGGAGTCAGAGGGGGCGAAGAAGATACGCAGTATTTT